The clone carrying this T cell receptor beta chain was observed once. These data originate in a study of blood T cell repertoires in COVID-19. Study as a whole: The United States, Italy and Spain provided the acute and convalescent COVID-19 samples.

Those enrolled, adults aged roughly 18 to 95 years, came from 20 to 25 US areas. The length of the CDR3 is 15 residues. V lost 0 bases, J lost 0 bases, and 6 bases lay in between. The germline gives CDR1 MNHNS, CDR2 SASEGT. Method: immunoSEQ multiplex PCR; TCRdb's copy keeps in-frame clones and lacks some. The sample has fewer than 400,000 clones; approximately 90% are singletons. The chain carries TRBV6-1 and TRBJ1-5; no firm D call. The sequence came from a woman aged 50 to 60 who had recovered from COVID-19. Sequences were obtained from PBMCs or T cells enriched from blood (not recorded which). As DNA, the CDR3 is TGTGCCAGCAGTGAAGCCGTGTATAGCAATCAGCCCCAGCATTTT. It specifies CASSEAVYSNQPQHF.